This TCR beta chain comes out of a study of beta chain features in type 1 diabetes. Study results and limitations: Moderate but significant shortening of TCRB CDR3s was recorded in all four CD4+ subsets from Type 1 diabetes patients.

Germline V gene sequence: CDR1 MGHDK, CDR2 SYGVNS. V lost 4 bases and J lost 3, with 12 bases in between. The CDR3 sequence is 15 residues long. Expressed TCRB transcripts were sequenced, since all the RNA that had been isolated was reverse transcribed. Clones were read by immunoSEQ multiplex PCR, and TCRdb kept only the in-frame ones, dropping some. The table has some 150,000 clones, around 8.7% seen once. In its sample, this clone was seen a few times. Its specificity is unknown. J is TRBJ1-4 and V is TRBV25-1, with D possibly matching TRBD1 (6 bases). Source material: central memory CD4+ T cells from blood. The source of this sequence is a man younger than 35 in good health. For the CDR3, the DNA is TGTGCCAGCAGTGTACAGGGACAAGCTAATGAAAAACTGTTTTTT. The encoded protein is CASSVQGQANEKLFF.